This TCR beta chain was recovered during a study of immune cell composition in non-small cell lung cancer. Looking at the study overall: Most cases were lung adenocarcinoma or squamous cell carcinoma. Study-level findings and limits: Adenocarcinomas with higher top tumour-associated clone frequency had more reactive TILs. Tumour TCR-beta clonality showed no significant link to smoking pack-years. Lung adenocarcinomas had lower top 10 clone scores and clonality than squamous tumours.

This CDR3 comprises 14 residues. Germline values: CDR1 SEHNR, CDR2 FQNEAQ (reference sequence). J was trimmed by 1 base and V by 2 bases; bases with no gene match: 1. About this clone: What it binds is not known.

Clones were sequenced by immunoSEQ multiplex PCR, and TCRdb holds only the in-frame ones, with some missing. The top ten clones hold roughly 10% of a sample with just under 2,500 clones, about three quarters of them seen once. This TCR was sampled from a human donor with non-small cell lung cancer. The material sequenced was lung tumor tissue. The gene calls are TRBV7-9 and TRBJ2-7, with 8 bases matching TRBD2. CDR3 residues: CASSLPGGSYEQYF. CDR3 in DNA: TGTGCCAGCAGCTTACCGGGGGGGTCCTACGAGCAGTACTTC.